A selection of T cell receptor beta chains follows, all from one sample in a study of response to subunit inactivated influenza vaccine. TCRdb re-derived calls from the RT-PCR reads in MiXCR, one entry per CDR3 protein. The table lists some 520,000 distinct CDR3 sequences, about 15% of them singletons. This specimen was CD4+ T cells sorted from PBMCs, taken around 25 months after vaccination. These TCRs come from a man aged 50 to 69 who received an inactivated influenza vaccine. CDR3s include the opening cysteine and the closing phenylalanine or tryptophan. Fields, in order: CDR3 protein, CDR3 DNA, V gene, clone size, J gene, D gene. A D gene is named only where the DNA matches it firmly. Clone size is shown for a subset of rows, as once, few, many or a class of expanded clone.

CATSDGGGYNEQFF,TGTGCCACCAGTGACGGGGGGGGATACAATGAGCAGTTCTTC,TRBV24-1,many,TRBJ2-1,TRBD2
CSANRIQETQYF,TGCAGTGCTAATCGCATCCAAGAGACCCAGTACTTC,TRBV20-1,.,TRBJ2-5,.
CASSPSQDIASNYGYTF,TGTGCCAGCAGCCCGTCCCAGGACATAGCTTCTAACTATGGCTACACCTTC,TRBV4-2,many,TRBJ1-2,.
CASSLFKDDEQFF,TGTGCCAGCAGCTTATTCAAGGACGATGAGCAGTTCTTC,TRBV7-3,.,TRBJ2-1,.
CASRLSGGGTDTQYF,TGCGCCAGCAGACTTAGCGGGGGCGGCACAGATACGCAGTATTTT,TRBV5-1,few,TRBJ2-3,TRBD2
CASSLQGKPEAFF,TGTGCCAGCAGCTTACAGGGGAAGCCTGAAGCTTTCTTT,TRBV7-9,.,TRBJ1-1,.
CAWSRGRVSYNEQFF,TGTGCCTGGAGTCGCGGGAGGGTTTCCTACAATGAGCAGTTCTTC,TRBV30,few,TRBJ2-1,TRBD2
CASSQFPSGINIQYF,TGTGCCAGCAGCCAGTTCCCTAGCGGGATAAACATTCAGTACTTC,TRBV7-2,few,TRBJ2-4,TRBD2
CASSQVLLSSGNTIYF,TGTGCCAGCAGCCAAGTTTTACTATCCTCTGGAAACACCATATATTTT,TRBV4-2,few,TRBJ1-3,.
CASSSSLSGRIPGELFF,TGTGCCAGCAGTAGCTCCCTTAGCGGGAGGATTCCCGGGGAGCTGTTTTTT,TRBV27,.,TRBJ2-2,TRBD2
CASSLTARINYGYTF,TGTGCCAGCAGCTTGACAGCCAGGATTAACTATGGCTACACCTTC,TRBV5-5,few,TRBJ1-2,.
CASSLGAGQPQHF,TGTGCCAGCAGTTTGGGCGCAGGTCAGCCCCAGCATTTT,TRBV12-3/TRBV12-4,many,TRBJ1-5,.
CASSLNPLGWQMNNEQFF,TGTGCCAGCAGCCTAAATCCGCTCGGGTGGCAAATGAACAATGAGCAGTTCTTC,TRBV11-2,.,TRBJ2-1,.
CAISALAGGYGELFF,TGTGCCATCAGCGCACTAGCGGGAGGTTACGGGGAGCTGTTTTTT,TRBV10-3,few,TRBJ2-2,TRBD2
CSVGQGRNTEAFF,TGCAGCGTCGGACAGGGCCGGAACACTGAAGCTTTCTTT,TRBV29-1,many,TRBJ1-1,TRBD1
CATSDLASNQPQHF,TGTGCCACCAGTGATTTGGCAAGCAATCAGCCCCAGCATTTT,TRBV24-1,once,TRBJ1-5,.
CASSLNRDEQYF,TGTGCCAGCAGCTTAAATCGGGACGAGCAGTACTTC,TRBV7-9,few,TRBJ2-7,.
CASSLVGGVYEQYF,TGTGCCAGCAGCTTGGTTGGGGGTGTCTACGAGCAGTACTTC,TRBV5-4,.,TRBJ2-7,.
CASSPRSGTTYNEQFF,TGTGCCAGCTCACCGCGTAGCGGGACAACCTACAATGAGCAGTTCTTC,TRBV18,many,TRBJ2-1,TRBD2
CSVPPGQGNYEQYF,TGCAGTGTTCCGCCGGGACAGGGTAACTACGAGCAGTACTTC,TRBV20-1,.,TRBJ2-7,TRBD1
CASRGGVGGNEQFF,TGCGCCAGCAGAGGCGGGGTAGGTGGCAATGAGCAGTTCTTC,TRBV5-1,few,TRBJ2-1,.
CASSPDGDSNQPQHF,TGCGCCAGCAGCCCGGACGGAGATAGCAATCAGCCCCAGCATTTT,TRBV5-1,many,TRBJ1-5,.
CASSQDRASGYNEQFF,TGCGCCAGCAGCCAAGATCGGGCTAGCGGTTACAATGAGCAGTTCTTC,TRBV4-3,many,TRBJ2-1,TRBD2
CATSVPNPETQYF,TGTGCCACCAGCGTCCCCAACCCAGAGACCCAGTACTTC,TRBV15,.,TRBJ2-5,.
CSARPMTSGSYEQYF,TGCAGTGCTAGACCAATGACTAGCGGGAGCTACGAGCAGTACTTC,TRBV20-1,.,TRBJ2-7,TRBD2
CASSLEGHQYNEQFF,TGCGCCAGCAGCTTGGAAGGCCACCAGTACAATGAGCAGTTCTTC,TRBV5-1,many,TRBJ2-1,.
CASSQVATANTQYF,TGTGCCAGCAGCCAAGTAGCAACAGCGAATACGCAGTATTTT,TRBV3-1,few,TRBJ2-3,.
CASSSSGTVGKTQYF,TGTGCCAGCAGTTCCTCCGGGACAGTCGGAAAGACCCAGTACTTC,TRBV2,.,TRBJ2-5,TRBD1
CSAGGLAGDPYTGELFF,TGCAGTGCTGGGGGTCTAGCGGGAGATCCCTACACCGGGGAGCTGTTTTTT,TRBV20-1,.,TRBJ2-2,TRBD2
CASTNAETDTQYF,TGTGCCAGCACCAACGCCGAAACAGATACGCAGTATTTT,TRBV6-6,.,TRBJ2-3,.
CSATRRGDEQYF,TGCAGTGCCACCAGGCGGGGGGACGAGCAGTACTTC,TRBV20-1,few,TRBJ2-7,TRBD2
CASSYRTGVLTDTQYF,TGTGCCAGCAGTTACCGGACAGGGGTATTAACAGATACGCAGTATTTT,TRBV6-5,few,TRBJ2-3,TRBD1
CASSGTRSGNTIYF,TGTGCCAGCAGTGGGACGCGTTCGGGAAACACCATATATTTT,TRBV2,many,TRBJ1-3,.
CASSVTSGGASRGTDTQYF,TGTGCCAGCAGCGTAACTAGCGGGGGGGCTTCTAGAGGCACAGATACGCAGTATTTT,TRBV9,few,TRBJ2-3,TRBD2
CASSPLLVGKTQYF,TGTGCCAGCAGTCCACTCTTAGTAGGAAAGACCCAGTACTTC,TRBV2,.,TRBJ2-5,.
CASRQGQGPYEQYF,TGTGCCAGCAGACAGGGACAGGGACCCTACGAGCAGTACTTC,TRBV3-1,few,TRBJ2-7,TRBD1
CASSSHHYRGNEQFF,TGTGCCAGCAGCTCCCATCACTACCGTGGGAATGAGCAGTTCTTC,TRBV7-9,.,TRBJ2-1,.
CATSTTDTQYF,TGTGCCACCAGCACCACAGATACGCAGTATTTT,TRBV24-1,.,TRBJ2-3,.
CSASKADFTDTQYF,TGCAGTGCTAGTAAAGCGGACTTTACAGATACGCAGTATTTT,TRBV20-1,few,TRBJ2-3,.
CASSLVAGAGYNEQFF,TGTGCCAGCAGCTTAGTAGCGGGAGCGGGGTACAATGAGCAGTTCTTC,TRBV11-2,many,TRBJ2-1,TRBD2
CASSSTGGGYTF,TGTGCCAGCAGTTCTACAGGGGGTGGCTACACCTTC,TRBV6-5,.,TRBJ1-2,TRBD1
CASSFQAPSYEQYF,TGCGCCAGCAGCTTTCAGGCTCCTTCCTACGAGCAGTACTTC,TRBV5-1,few,TRBJ2-7,.
CASSLAGRNTQYF,TGTGCCAGCAGCTTAGCTGGCCGGAATACGCAGTATTTT,TRBV7-9,.,TRBJ2-3,.
CASSELERTTDTQYF,TGTGCCAGCAGCGAACTAGAAAGAACCACAGATACGCAGTATTTT,TRBV9,once,TRBJ2-3,.
CASSQAGDEAFF,TGTGCCAGCAGCCAAGCGGGGGATGAAGCTTTCTTT,TRBV3-1,few,TRBJ1-1,.
CASSPGGPFGELFF,TGTGCCAGCAGTCCGGGGGGGCCGTTCGGGGAGCTGTTTTTT,TRBV28,few,TRBJ2-2,TRBD2
CASSIGTVREKLFF,TGCGCCAGCAGCATCGGGACGGTTCGAGAAAAACTGTTTTTT,TRBV5-1,.,TRBJ1-4,.
CASSQGTLGETQYF,TGCGCCAGCAGCCAAGGGACCTTGGGAGAGACCCAGTACTTC,TRBV5-1,few,TRBJ2-5,.